The next 27 T cell receptor beta chains were all read from a single sample in a study of T cells in Graves' hyperthyroidism and ophthalmopathy (dated by TCRdb to the late 2010s). Library creation used multiplex PCR. Instrument on record: Illumina HiSeq 2000. The TCR beta CDR3 regions were amplified from the RNA transcripts. A first-round RT-PCR of the TCR CDR3 used the HTBI primer set with the Qiagen OneStep RT-PCR kit. Through fastp at Q25 and MiXCR, TCRdb rebuilt clones from the public reads, retaining in-frame beta chains. Every entry covers one CDR3 protein and lists the most common genes and DNA from its rows. The sample table lists a few hundred thousand distinct CDR3 sequences, 15% to 18% of them with a count of one. The ten largest make up approximately 7% of the sample. Input material: blood. All receptors come from a woman in her 30s with Graves' hyperthyroidism.

The CDR3 nucleotides read TGTGCCAGCAGCTTAGGACCAGGGGCTGGAAACACCATATATTTT. Protein sequence: CASSLGPGAGNTIYF. The chain is built from TRBV7-6 and TRBJ1-3; D possibly corresponds to TRBD1 (6 bases). Germline V gene lookup returns CDR1 SGHVS and CDR2 FNYEAQ. The CDR3 contains 15 residues. Trimming left V 1 base short and J 2 bases short, with 9 bases between. The whole variable domain, filled in from reference TRBV7-6 and TRBJ1-3, reads GAGVSQSPRYKVTKRGQDVALRCDPISGHVSLYWYRQALGQGPEFLTYFNYEAQQDKSGLPNDRFSAERPEGSISTLTIQRTEQRDSAMYRCASSLGPGAGNTIYFGEGSWLTVV.

This clonotype was counted between two and nine times. The rearrangement uses TRBV2 and TRBJ2-7; 12 bases match TRBD2. V dropped 6 bases and J dropped 4; count of bases not matched to a gene: 10. CDR1 and CDR2 (germline): SNHLY, FYNNEI. The CDR3 covers 16 residues. CDR3 in amino acids: CASRTARTSGIYEQYF. CDR3 in DNA: TGTGCCAGCAGAACTGCAAGGACTAGCGGGATATACGAGCAGTACTTC.

This clonotype came up a few times. The rearrangement joins TRBV3-1 to TRBJ2-5; the match to TRBD1 covers 8 bases. The CDR3 loop spans 18 amino acids. Germline CDR1 reads LGHDT; CDR2 reads YNNKEL (reference sequence). The trim removed 0 bases at V and 1 base at J, leaving 10 bases unmatched. CDR3 amino acids: CASSQDWLQGASQETQYF. Written as DNA, the CDR3 is TGTGCCAGCAGCCAAGATTGGCTTCAGGGGGCGAGCCAAGAGACCCAGTACTTC.

The chain is built from TRBV6-5 and TRBJ2-5; 7 bases map to TRBD2. The V and J ends lost 0 bases and 4 bases, in that order; junction bases with no gene match: 5. The CDR3 runs 15 residues. Germline V gene data show CDR1 as MNHEY and CDR2 as SVGAGI. CDR3 bases: TGTGCCAGCAGTTACTCGGGGGGGATCCGAGAGACCCAGTACTTC. It yields the protein CASSYSGGIRETQYF.

This clonotype was observed at least ten times. The rearrangement joins TRBV18 to TRBJ1-1; D is unclear. Per the germline V gene, CDR1 is KGHSH and CDR2 is LQKENI. The length of the CDR3 is 13 residues. Trimming cost V 6 bases and J 0 bases, with 8 bases left between them. The chain's CDR3 is CASSQKMNTEAFF. The CDR3 bases are TGTGCCAGCTCGCAGAAGATGAACACTGAAGCTTTCTTT.

This sequence joins TRBV3-1 and TRBJ1-4; tentative D call: TRBD1 (6 bases). The CDR3 has 15 residues. The V gene lost 1 base and the J gene lost 4 bases, with 10 bases spanning the gap. Germline V CDR1 and CDR2: LGHDT, YNNKEL (reference sequence). For the CDR3, the DNA is TGTGCCAGCAGCCAAGGGGGGGGCCTTAATGAAAAACTGTTTTTT. Protein: CASSQGGGLNEKLFF.

This clonotype came up a few times. DNA of the CDR3: TGTGCCAGCAGTGAACGTCGCACTGGGGCCAACGTCCTGACTTTC. The encoded protein is CASSERRTGANVLTF. This rearrangement joins TRBV25-1 to TRBJ2-6; D ambiguous. The CDR3 is 15 amino acids. V was clipped by 2 bases and J by 2 bases, with 7 bases between them. Germline V CDR1 and CDR2: MGHDK, SYGVNS.

The rearrangement uses TRBV4-3 and TRBJ1-6; tentatively, D is TRBD1 (6 bases). The ends were cut back, 1 base at V and 9 bases at J, with 22 bases in the middle. The CDR3 extends over 18 amino acids. Germline V CDR1 and CDR2: LGHNA, YSLEER. The CDR3 reads CASSQGSWGPVNGSPLHF. DNA for the CDR3: TGCGCCAGCAGCCAAGGGTCCTGGGGGCCTGTGAACGGTTCACCCCTCCACTTT.

This clonotype was seen at least ten times. The CDR3 region is CASSYYVGTYNEQFF. The CDR3 DNA reads TGTGCCAGCAGTTATTACGTAGGAACTTACAATGAGCAGTTCTTC. This chain links TRBV6-1 with TRBJ2-1; D is uncertain. The germline V and J ends were trimmed by 5 bases and 4 bases, with 15 bases remaining between them. From germline, CDR1 is MNHNS and CDR2 SASEGT. The CDR3 is 15 amino acids.

The chain links TRBV10-1 to TRBJ2-2; no reliable D call. Trimming removed 1 base at V and 5 bases at J, with 5 bases between. From germline, CDR1 is WNHNN and CDR2 SYGVQD (reference sequence). This CDR3 region has 13 residues. The CDR3 region has the DNA TGCGCCAGCAGTGAGTTCCTGACCGGGGAGCTGTTTTTT. It specifies CASSEFLTGELFF.

The chain couples TRBV7-2 to TRBJ2-2; 9 bases are shared with TRBD2. Germline V CDR1 and CDR2: SGHTA, FQGNSA. This CDR3 is 16 amino acids long. V lost 4 bases, J lost 1 base, and 4 bases stayed unmatched. The CDR3 DNA is TGTGCCAGCAGCTCCTCTAGCGGGATGAACACCGGGGAGCTGTTTTTT. Translation gives CASSSSSGMNTGELFF.

This clonotype was seen many times. The chain is built from TRBV2 and TRBJ2-1; the match to TRBD1 covers 8 bases. With 4 bases clipped from V and 6 bases from J, the junction kept 5 bases outside the gene matches. CDR3 length equals 14 residues. Germline V lookup: CDR1 SNHLY, CDR2 FYNNEI. The CDR3 sequence: CASSVRTGPNEQFF. Here the CDR3 DNA reads TGTGCCAGCAGTGTTCGGACAGGGCCCAATGAGCAGTTCTTC.

At least ten counts were recorded for this clonotype. The chain recombines TRBV14 with TRBJ2-7; TRBD1 matches at 7 bases. J gave up 1 base and V 4 bases, and 7 bases lay outside the gene matches. From germline, CDR1 is SGHDN and CDR2 FVKESK. The CDR3 covers 15 residues. CDR3 DNA: TGTGCCAGCAGCCCGGACAGGAGACCATCCTACGAGCAGTACTTC. As protein: CASSPDRRPSYEQYF.

In the case of this clonotype: This may be a read error: a much more frequent sequence differs by one nucleotide. The chain uses TRBV11-2 and TRBJ2-7; the D is unclear. Germline V gene data show CDR1 as SGHAT and CDR2 as FQNNGV. CDR3 length: 11 amino acids. V was pared by 5 bases and J by 6 bases, with 8 bases between. In nucleotides, the CDR3 is TGTGCCAGCAGCCCCTACACCGAGCAGTACTTC. It codes for CASSPYTEQYF.

This clonotype was counted only a few times. This sequence joins TRBV19 and TRBJ2-1, with D perhaps TRBD2 (5 bases). The CDR3 has 15 amino acids. CDR1 and CDR2 (germline): LNHDA, SQIVND (reference sequence). Trimming left V 5 bases short and J 0 bases short, with 11 bases between. CDR3 sequence (DNA): TGTGCCAGTAGTCGGACTCTTAGCTCCTACAATGAGCAGTTCTTC. This gives the protein CASSRTLSSYNEQFF.

This clonotype was observed a handful of times. This chain joins TRBV28 and TRBJ1-4; 7 nucleotides agree with TRBD1. Per the germline V gene, CDR1 is MDHEN and CDR2 is SYDVKM. CDR3 length: 14 amino acids. V dropped 2 bases and J dropped 7; count of bases not matched to a gene: 4. The CDR3: CASSLGDSGEKLFF. DNA of the CDR3: TGTGCCAGCAGTTTAGGGGACAGTGGTGAAAAACTGTTTTTT.

There are many counts of this clonotype. The chain has TRBV2 and TRBJ1-5; D gene uncertain. The V gene's germline CDR1 is SNHLY and CDR2 FYNNEI. V lost 6 bases and J 11 bases, leaving 11 bases between the germline ends. CDR3 length: 11 amino acids. Written as DNA, the CDR3 is TGTGCCAGCAGGGACTTTTTTTCCCAGCATTTT. The encoded protein is CASRDFFSQHF.

This clonotype was found many times. This chain uses TRBV7-9 with TRBJ2-1, with D perhaps TRBD1 or TRBD2 (6 bases each). Deletions cut 4 bases from V and 9 bases from J, with 37 bases between. The CDR3 is 21 residues long. Per germline, CDR1 SEHNR and CDR2 FQNEAQ (reference sequence). CDR3 sequence: CASSSPWGTTEGDSAWSEQFF. In nucleotides, the CDR3 is TGTGCCAGCAGCTCCCCCTGGGGGACCACAGAGGGGGACTCTGCGTGGAGTGAGCAGTTCTTC.

This sequence joins TRBV2 and TRBJ1-5; possible D gene TRBD1, 5 bases. Germline CDR1 reads SNHLY; CDR2 reads FYNNEI. This CDR3 has 15 amino acids. Trimming pared 3 bases from V and 11 bases from J, leaving 20 bases between. This CDR3 is CASSDAGPGAETQHF. The DNA of the CDR3 is TGTGCCAGCAGTGATGCGGGGCCCGGGGCAGAGACCCAGCATTTT.

Many counts were recorded for this clonotype. V usage is TRBV28 and J usage is TRBJ2-5, with 7 bases lining up with TRBD1. This CDR3 region has 15 residues. Trimming took 2 bases from V and 0 from J; bases not matched to a gene: 3. The germline gives CDR1 MDHEN, CDR2 SYDVKM. DNA for the CDR3: TGTGCCAGCAGTTTAAATCAGGGGGACCAAGAGACCCAGTACTTC. Translating it yields CASSLNQGDQETQYF.

In nucleotides, the CDR3 is TGTGCCAGCAGTCCGAGCCGGGACGGCTTCCGAGCTTTCTTT. Its protein product is CASSPSRDGFRAFF. The V call is TRBV27, the J call TRBJ1-1; D perhaps matches TRBD1 (5 bases). CDR3 length: 14 residues. Trimming left V 5 bases short and J 10 bases short, with 20 bases between. Germline CDR1 MNHEY, CDR2 SMNVEV (reference sequence).

Regarding this clonotype: A much larger clone lies a single base off, so this may be a read error. This rearrangement joins TRBV2 to TRBJ1-5; TRBD1 matches at 9 bases. Germline lookup yields CDR1 SNHLY and CDR2 FYNNEI. Trimming took 4 bases from V and 3 from J; bases not matched to a gene: 4. The CDR3 extends over 15 amino acids. In DNA, the CDR3 is TGTGCCAGCAGTGCGGACAGGGGCGACAATCAGCCCCAGCATTTT. Amino acid sequence: CASSADRGDNQPQHF.

This clonotype was counted between two and nine times. V gene TRBV19 combines with J gene TRBJ1-4; D is unclear. Trimming left V 5 bases short and J 7 bases short, with 17 bases between. From germline, CDR1 is LNHDA and CDR2 SQIVND (reference sequence). CDR3 length: 15 residues. CDR3 in DNA: TGTGCCAGTAGTCTGCGGGCCCGGCGGATTGAAAAACTGTTTTTT. This codes for CASSLRARRIEKLFF.

This clonotype was recorded many times. This chain links TRBV14 with TRBJ2-1; 9 bases agree with TRBD2. J was trimmed by 10 bases and V by 4 bases; bases with no gene match: 8. CDR1 is SGHDN, CDR2 FVKESK, per germline. The CDR3 runs 14 residues. The CDR3 reads CASSPGTSRGEQFF. The CDR3 bases are TGTGCCAGCAGCCCCGGGACTAGCAGGGGCGAGCAGTTCTTC.

As to this clonotype: The junction does not match germline at one end; this may be a read error. J is TRBJ1-6 and V is TRBV28, with 9 nucleotides matching TRBD1. The germline V gene has CDR1 MDHEN and CDR2 SYDVKM. CDR3 size: 17 residues. CDR3 DNA sequence: TGTGCCAGCAGTTTGGGGGGGGGGACAGGGTTGTTTTCAGCCCTCCACTTT. This gives the protein CASSLGGGTGLFSALHF. Together with reference TRBV28 and TRBJ1-6, the CDR3 gives the full variable domain: DVKVTQSSRYLVKRTGEKVFLECVQDMDHENMFWYRQDPGLGLRLIYFSYDVKMKEKGDIPEGYSVSREKKERFSLILESASTNQTSMYLCASSLGGGTGLFSALHFGNGTRLTVT.

This clonotype appeared many times. V is TRBV27 and J is TRBJ1-2; no definite D call. Trimming removed 5 bases at V and 8 bases at J, with 18 bases between. Looked up from germline, CDR1 is MNHEY and CDR2 is SMNVEV (reference sequence). There are 14 residues in the CDR3. Here the CDR3 reads CASSSGQTCEGYTF. Written as DNA, the CDR3 is TGTGCCAGCAGTAGTGGTCAGACTTGTGAAGGCTACACCTTC.

This clonotype came up many times. The chain couples TRBV14 to TRBJ2-1, with 7 positions matching TRBD2. Germline values: CDR1 SGHDN, CDR2 FVKESK. V shed 4 bases, J shed 1 base, and the junction held 4 bases outside the gene matches. CDR3 length: 15 residues. The CDR3 nucleotides read TGTGCCAGCAGCCCCCTGGGAGGGTCCTACAATGAGCAGTTCTTC. This encodes CASSPLGGSYNEQFF.